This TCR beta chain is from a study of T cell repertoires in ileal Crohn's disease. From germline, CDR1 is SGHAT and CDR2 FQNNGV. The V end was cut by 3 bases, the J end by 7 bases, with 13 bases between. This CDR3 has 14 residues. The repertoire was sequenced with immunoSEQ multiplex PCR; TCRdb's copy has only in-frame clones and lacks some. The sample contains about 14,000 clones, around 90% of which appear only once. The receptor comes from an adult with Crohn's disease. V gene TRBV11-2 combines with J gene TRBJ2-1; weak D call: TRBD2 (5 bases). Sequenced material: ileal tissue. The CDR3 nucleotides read TGTGCCAGCAGCTTGGGTCAATCGGGGAATGAGCAGTTCTTC. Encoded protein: CASSLGQSGNEQFF. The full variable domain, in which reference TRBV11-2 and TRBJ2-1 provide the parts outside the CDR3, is EAGVAQSPRYKIIEKRQSVAFWCNPISGHATLYWYQQILGQGPKLLIQFQNNGVVDDSQLPKDRFSAERLKGVDSTLKIQPAKLEDSAVYLCASSLGQSGNEQFFGPGTRLTVL.